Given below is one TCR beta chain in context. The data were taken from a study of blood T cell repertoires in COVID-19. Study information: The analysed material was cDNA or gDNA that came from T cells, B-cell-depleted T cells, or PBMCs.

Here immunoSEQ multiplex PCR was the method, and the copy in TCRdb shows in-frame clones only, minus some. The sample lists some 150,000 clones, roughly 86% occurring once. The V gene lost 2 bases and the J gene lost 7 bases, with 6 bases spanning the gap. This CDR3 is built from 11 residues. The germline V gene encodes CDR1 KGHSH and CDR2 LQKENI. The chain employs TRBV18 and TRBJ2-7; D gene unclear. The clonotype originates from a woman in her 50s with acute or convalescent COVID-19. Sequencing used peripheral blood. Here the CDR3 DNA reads TGTGCCAGCTCACCATCCGCGGAGCAGTACTTC. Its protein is CASSPSAEQYF.